This T cell receptor (beta chain) was recovered during a study of blood T cell repertoires in COVID-19 (dated by TCRdb to 2020 to 2021). At the level of the whole study: The collaborator samples originated in the United States, Italy and Spain and spanned the acute and convalescent phases of COVID-19. The prospective study material was composed of cDNA or gDNA derived from T cells, B-cell-depleted T cells, or PBMCs. Subjects who had been exposed to COVID-19, were actively infected with it, or had recovered from it provided the deeply sampled blood TCRbeta repertoires that made up the dataset. The repertoires were made available in a free public database intended to serve as a resource for research on the immune response to SARS-CoV-2. Samples came from the ongoing ImmuneRACE study (first 160 participants) plus 1,254 subjects from 6 global collaborators. Sample metadata almost always included a de-identified subject ID, COVID-19 status, age in years and sex. Where available, HLA class I and class II types were obtained from metadata supplied by the sample provider rather than from assay-based typing. Results the study describes overall, beyond this receptor: The amount of clinical and demographic metadata varied by source and participant and was provided uncurated.

In Seattle, one collaborating source enrolled patients while the infection was active and tracked those patients longitudinally over the course of disease. Collaborating institutions collected whole blood in K2EDTA tubes following their own protocols. For TCRbeta analysis, collaborator samples were shipped as frozen whole blood, as isolated PBMCs, or as DNA extracted from either sample type. V trim: 5 bases; J trim: 2 bases; unmatched bases: 10. For CDR1 and CDR2, the germline V gene (reference sequence) lists SEHNR and FQNEAQ. The CDR3 contains 17 residues, cysteine and phenylalanine counted. The only DNA kept is the CDR3, 51 bases in frame from the first base. With respect to this clone: What this receptor recognizes is not known. No quality values exist for individual bases; no much larger clone is one base distant.

The immunoSEQ Assay, a bias-controlled multiplex PCR, was used to amplify TCRbeta CDR3 regions from genomic DNA. The original pipeline was this. Within the assay, amplification of reference gene primers was used to estimate how many nucleated cells each sample contained. To quantify the absolute abundance of each unique TCRbeta CDR3 rearrangement, sequence reads were collapsed and filtered. For each sample, productive Simpson clonality was calculated by taking the square root of Simpson's diversity index across productive rearrangements. The source is immuneACCESS, and TCRdb retained only in-frame sequences with V and J called. Part of the clones is not carried over; for the studies checked, unresolved V genes explain less than half of this, and the remainder is unexplained. V and J calls and clone size follow that table, whereas D and trimming were derived from the DNA. This sample holds approximately 150,000 clones; roughly nine tenths were observed only once. Of the sample, roughly 2.5% is held by the ten largest clones.

The rearranged segments are TRBV7-9 and TRBJ2-7, with 12 bases aligning to TRBD2. The TCR comes from a human donor with COVID-19, enrolled during active disease. The donor label of this sample is uncertain. The sequenced sample consisted of peripheral blood. This receptor carries the CDR3 CASSPKQGLAGTYEQYF. The nucleotide sequence is TGTGCCAGCAGCCCAAAGCAGGGACTAGCGGGTACCTACGAGCAGTACTTC.